The T cell receptor (beta chain) under discussion was sequenced for a study of blood T cells in healthy people across ages. Per germline, CDR1 LGHDT and CDR2 YNNKEL (reference sequence). The CDR3 extends over 16 amino acids. Next came a second PCR, run for about 7 to 12 cycles, which used a sample-barcoded 5' primer along with a J-beta primer mix. Each CDR3 protein gets one entry after TCRdb re-called the 5' RACE reads with MiXCR. The data contain roughly 1,100,000 distinct CDR3 sequences, almost 25% of them seen just once; the ten biggest clones take up about 0.69%. A further study also used this sample, focusing on T cells of mothers and their children.

Source material: blood. This sequence originates from a girl aged 2-15 years in good health. The chain employs TRBV3-1 and TRBJ2-5; TRBD2 matches 10 bases. Matching the DNA end better, TRBJ2-7 makes the J call doubtful. CDR3 in DNA: TGTGCCAGCAGCCCGGACCCCGGGACTAGCGACTACGAGCAGTACTTC. Protein sequence: CASSPDPGTSDYEQYF.